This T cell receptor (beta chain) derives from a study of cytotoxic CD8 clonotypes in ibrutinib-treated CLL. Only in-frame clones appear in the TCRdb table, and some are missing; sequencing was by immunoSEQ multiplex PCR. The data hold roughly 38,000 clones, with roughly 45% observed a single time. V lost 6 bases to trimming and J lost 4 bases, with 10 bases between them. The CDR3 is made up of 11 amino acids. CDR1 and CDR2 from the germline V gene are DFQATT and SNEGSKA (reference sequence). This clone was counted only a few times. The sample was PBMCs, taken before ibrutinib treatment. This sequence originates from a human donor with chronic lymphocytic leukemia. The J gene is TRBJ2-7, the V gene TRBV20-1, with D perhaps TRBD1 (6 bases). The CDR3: CSASDSYEQYF. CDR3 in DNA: TGCAGTGCCTCGGACAGTTACGAGCAGTACTTC.